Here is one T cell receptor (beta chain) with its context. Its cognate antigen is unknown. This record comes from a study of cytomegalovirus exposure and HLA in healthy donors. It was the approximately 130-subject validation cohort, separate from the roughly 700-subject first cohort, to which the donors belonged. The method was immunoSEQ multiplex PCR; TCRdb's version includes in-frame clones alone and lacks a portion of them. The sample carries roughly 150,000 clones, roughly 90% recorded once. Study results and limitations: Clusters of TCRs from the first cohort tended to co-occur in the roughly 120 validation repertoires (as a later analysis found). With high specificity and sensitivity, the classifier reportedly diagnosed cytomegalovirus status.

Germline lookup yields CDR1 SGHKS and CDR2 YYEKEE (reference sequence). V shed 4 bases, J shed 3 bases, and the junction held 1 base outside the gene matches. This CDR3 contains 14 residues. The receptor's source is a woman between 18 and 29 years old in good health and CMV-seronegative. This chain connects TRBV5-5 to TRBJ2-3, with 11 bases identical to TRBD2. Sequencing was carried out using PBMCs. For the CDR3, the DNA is TGTGCCAGCAGCCGACTAGCGGGGACAGATACGCAGTATTTT. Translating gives CASSRLAGTDTQYF.